The 14 T cell receptor beta chains presented below share a single source sample, sequenced in a study of neurological immune-mediated disorders. One entry per CDR3 protein, called by TCRdb with MiXCR from the 5' RACE reads. The table lists about 46,000 distinct CDR3 sequences, 3.5% to 5.5% of them singletons. Sequenced: PBMCs. These receptors originate from a woman aged 60-75 years with multiple sclerosis.

In this sample, this clonotype turned up many times. CDR3 residues: CSATEASGANEQFF. The CDR3 bases are TGCAGTGCTACTGAGGCTAGCGGGGCCAATGAGCAGTTCTTC. The V gene is TRBV20-1, the J gene TRBJ2-1; 9 bases are shared with TRBD2. This CDR3 has 14 residues. Germline values: CDR1 DFQATT, CDR2 SNEGSKA (reference sequence). The ends lost 4 bases at V and 6 bases at J; junction bases unmatched: 7.

This clonotype was seen repeatedly, ten times or more. This chain connects TRBV6-2 or TRBV6-3 to TRBJ1-6; D remains ambiguous. Trimming took 4 bases from V and 7 from J, leaving 8 bases between them. The CDR3 has 13 residues. Germline V gene lookup returns CDR1 MNHEY and CDR2 SVGEGT. For the CDR3, the DNA is TGTGCCAGCAGTTTCGGGGAGAATTCACCCCTCCACTTT. It translates to CASSFGENSPLHF.

This clonotype was seen at least ten times. The V call is TRBV5-1, the J call TRBJ2-2; D call uncertain. Germline V gives CDR1 SGHRS, CDR2 YFSETQ. V lost 2 bases and J 2 bases, leaving 10 bases between the germline ends. The CDR3 spans 15 residues. Written as DNA, the CDR3 is TGCGCCAGCAGCTTTGAGGTTATAAACACCGGGGAGCTGTTTTTT. Protein: CASSFEVINTGELFF.

This clonotype was observed a handful of times. The chain has TRBV9 and TRBJ2-6, with D unresolved. V was cut by 2 bases and J by 2 bases, with 8 bases left in between. The germline V gene has CDR1 SGDLS and CDR2 YYNGEE. The CDR3 has 15 residues. This CDR3 reads CASSVPFTGANVLTF. As DNA, the CDR3 is TGTGCCAGCAGCGTTCCATTCACTGGGGCCAACGTCCTGACTTTC. Supplemented by reference TRBV9 and TRBJ2-6, the full variable domain reads DSGVTQTPKHLITATGQRVTLRCSPRSGDLSVYWYQQSLDQGLQFLIQYYNGEERAKGNILERFSAQQFPDLHSELNLSSLELGDSALYFCASSVPFTGANVLTFGAGSRLTVL.

This clonotype is categorized as medium-sized (0.01 to 0.1%). CDR3 coding DNA: TGCAGCGTTGAGGGGACAGGGCTGTACTATGGCTACACCTTC. Translating gives CSVEGTGLYYGYTF. V is TRBV29-1 and J is TRBJ1-2; 9 bases align to TRBD1. Germline CDR1 reads SQVTM; CDR2 reads ANQGSEA. V shed 3 bases, J shed 3 bases, and the junction held 5 bases outside the gene matches. This CDR3 has 14 amino acids.

The chain couples TRBV9 to TRBJ2-3; a possible D gene is TRBD1 (6 bases). The CDR3 contains 15 residues. Looked up from germline, CDR1 is SGDLS and CDR2 is YYNGEE. The V end lost 0 bases, the J end lost 2 bases, and 10 bases lay between the germline ends. The chain's CDR3 is CASSVGPGATDTQYF. The CDR3 bases are TGTGCCAGCAGCGTAGGTCCAGGGGCCACAGATACGCAGTATTTT.

The chain joins TRBV5-1 to TRBJ1-1; D is ambiguous. In germline, CDR1 is SGHRS, CDR2 YFSETQ. Trimming stripped 4 bases from V and 1 base from J, with 8 bases between. The CDR3 spans 13 residues. CDR3 nucleotide sequence: TGCGCCAGCAGCCCACGGGCGAACACTGAAGCTTTCTTT. Protein: CASSPRANTEAFF.

At least ten counts were recorded for this clonotype. This chain joins TRBV12-3 or TRBV12-4 and TRBJ1-2; possibly TRBD1 for D (5 bases). The CDR3 sequence is 14 residues long. The CDR3 sequence is CAITRGPTAYGYTF. The CDR3 DNA reads TGTGCGATAACTCGGGGCCCTACCGCCTATGGCTACACCTTC.

The chain uses TRBV7-3 and TRBJ2-3; 8 bases fit TRBD2. The CDR3 is made up of 16 amino acids. Germline CDR1 is SGHTA and CDR2 is FQGTGA. With V trimmed by 3 bases and J by 5 bases, 10 bases remained unmatched. The CDR3 reads CASSFSGGTSGDTQYF. The CDR3 DNA sequence: TGTGCCAGCAGCTTCAGCGGGGGAACCTCAGGAGATACGCAGTATTTT. Full variable domain (remainder filled in from reference TRBV7-3 and TRBJ2-3): GAGVSQTPSNKVTEKGKYVELRCDPISGHTALYWYRQSLGQGPEFLIYFQGTGAADDSGLPNDRFFAVRPEGSVSTLKIQRTERGDSAVYLCASSFSGGTSGDTQYFGPGTRLTVL.

This clonotype appeared many times. V usage is TRBV3-1 and J usage is TRBJ1-2; no reliable D call. CDR3 length equals 14 residues. Trimming pared 0 bases from V and 3 bases from J, leaving 8 bases between. Germline CDR1 reads LGHDT; CDR2 reads YNNKEL (reference sequence). The chain's CDR3 is CASSQETNYYGYTF. The CDR3, as DNA: TGTGCCAGCAGCCAAGAGACGAATTACTATGGCTACACCTTC.

This clonotype was counted at least ten times. The rearrangement links TRBV6-1 to TRBJ2-3, with D tentatively TRBD1 (7 bases). V lost 10 bases to trimming and J lost 3 bases, with 14 bases between them. This CDR3 contains 13 residues. The germline V gene has CDR1 MNHNS and CDR2 SASEGT. The CDR3 DNA is TGTGCCAACCGGGACAGCGGGACAGATACGCAGTATTTT. As protein: CANRDSGTDTQYF.

This clonotype was observed many times. V and J are TRBV20-1 and TRBJ2-7; 14 bases map to TRBD2. Germline loops: CDR1 DFQATT, CDR2 SNEGSKA (reference sequence). The J segment lost 6 bases and the V segment lost 3 bases, leaving 1 base of the junction unmatched. The CDR3 spans 13 residues. CDR3 nucleotide sequence: TGCAGTGCTAGGGGACTAGCGGGAGTCGAGCAGTACGTC. Translated: CSARGLAGVEQYV.

This clonotype was observed many times. The rearrangement links TRBV7-3 to TRBJ2-3; D uncertain. In germline, CDR1 is SGHTA, CDR2 FQGTGA. Trimming left V 2 bases short and J 2 bases short, with 8 bases between. The CDR3 has 14 amino acids. The CDR3 here is CASSLVGSTDTQYF. DNA of the CDR3: TGTGCCAGCAGCTTAGTGGGGTCCACAGATACGCAGTATTTT.

The J gene is TRBJ1-2, the V gene TRBV15; D is perhaps TRBD1 (5 bases). The germline CDR1 and CDR2 sequences are LNHNV and YYDKDF (reference sequence). The CDR3 is 14 amino acids. Trimming cost V 5 bases and J 8 bases, with 18 bases left between them. CDR3 sequence (DNA): TGTGCCACCAGCGGGGGAAAGGGCTTAGGCGGCTACACCTTC. Amino acids: CATSGGKGLGGYTF.